The rows below give T cell receptor beta chains drawn from one sample of a study of control samples from healthy donors and cancer patients. Assay used: immunoSEQ multiplex PCR; TCRdb lists only in-frame clones, some missing. The profile covers tens of thousands of clones, with over 85% appearing a single time and about 1.6% taken by the ten largest. The sequencing sample was made of PBMCs. The receptors shown here come from a man in his forties or fifties with colorectal cancer. CDR3s include the opening cysteine and the closing phenylalanine or tryptophan. The D gene is left open where the match is weak. Clone size is stated in some rows and not others, as once, few, many or a class when expanded.

d_gene: -; j_gene: TRBJ2-5; v_gene: TRBV30; abundance: -; CDR3nt: TGTGCCTGGAGTGGAATTGGGACCCAGTACTTC; CDR3aa: CAWSGIGTQYF
d_gene: -; j_gene: TRBJ2-7; v_gene: TRBV21-1; abundance: once; CDR3nt: TGTGCCAGCAGCAAAGGAGGAAGGGGGAGCTCATTCTACGAGCAGTACTTC; CDR3aa: CASSKGGRGSSFYEQYF
d_gene: -; j_gene: TRBJ2-3; v_gene: TRBV10-2; abundance: -; CDR3nt: TGCGCCAGCAGTGAGTCCAACTACCCCACAGATACGCAGTATTTT; CDR3aa: CASSESNYPTDTQYF
d_gene: -; j_gene: TRBJ2-3; v_gene: TRBV7-3; abundance: once; CDR3nt: TGTGCCAGCAGCTTAAGAGGGAGCACAGATACGCAGTATTTT; CDR3aa: CASSLRGSTDTQYF
d_gene: TRBD1; j_gene: TRBJ2-7; v_gene: TRBV5-6; abundance: -; CDR3nt: TGTGCCAGCAGCTCGGGGACAGGGTATTACTCCTACGAGCAGTACTTC; CDR3aa: CASSSGTGYYSYEQYF
d_gene: -; j_gene: TRBJ2-1; v_gene: TRBV9; abundance: -; CDR3nt: TGTGCCAGCAGCGGAGAGGGAGGAAGCTCCTACAATGAGCAGTTCTTC; CDR3aa: CASSGEGGSSYNEQFF
d_gene: TRBD1; j_gene: TRBJ1-1; v_gene: TRBV7-2; abundance: -; CDR3nt: TGTGCCAGCAGCGTGACAGGGGTAATGAACACTGAAGCTTTCTTT; CDR3aa: CASSVTGVMNTEAFF
d_gene: TRBD1; j_gene: TRBJ1-2; v_gene: TRBV4-1; abundance: -; CDR3nt: TGCGCCAGCAGCCAGCGCGAGGGACAGGGCTATGGCTACACCTTC; CDR3aa: CASSQREGQGYGYTF
d_gene: TRBD1; j_gene: TRBJ1-4; v_gene: TRBV6-1; abundance: -; CDR3nt: TGTGCCAGCAGTGGACAGGGCACCGCAACTAATGAAAAACTGTTTTTT; CDR3aa: CASSGQGTATNEKLFF
d_gene: TRBD1; j_gene: TRBJ1-1; v_gene: TRBV5-6; abundance: -; CDR3nt: TGTGCCAGCAGCTCGCGACAGGGGGGAATAATGGGTACTGAAGCTTTCTTT; CDR3aa: CASSSRQGGIMGTEAFF
d_gene: -; j_gene: TRBJ1-1; v_gene: TRBV28; abundance: -; CDR3nt: TGTGCCAGCAGCCTCAGTCGGAAAGTGGCCACTGAAGCTTTCTTT; CDR3aa: CASSLSRKVATEAFF
d_gene: -; j_gene: TRBJ2-6; v_gene: TRBV10-3; abundance: few; CDR3nt: TGTGCCATCAGTGAGTCCAGGGTACGCTCTGGGGCCAACGTCCTGACTTTC; CDR3aa: CAISESRVRSGANVLTF
d_gene: -; j_gene: TRBJ2-4; v_gene: TRBV15; abundance: -; CDR3nt: TGTGCCACCAGCAGAGATAGAAGGGAAAGGAGGGACATTCAGTACTTC; CDR3aa: CATSRDRRERRDIQYF
d_gene: TRBD2; j_gene: TRBJ2-5; v_gene: TRBV5-4; abundance: -; CDR3nt: TGTGCCAGCAGGGCCGGGACTAGCGGGAATCCGCCGGAGACCCAGTACTTC; CDR3aa: CASRAGTSGNPPETQYF
d_gene: TRBD1; j_gene: TRBJ1-2; v_gene: TRBV30; abundance: once; CDR3nt: TGTGCCTGGACCTCCGGACAGGGGGCGCGTGGCTACACCTTC; CDR3aa: CAWTSGQGARGYTF
d_gene: -; j_gene: TRBJ1-1; v_gene: TRBV18; abundance: -; CDR3nt: TGTGCCAGCTCAGGGGATATGGGGACTGAAGCTTTCTTT; CDR3aa: CASSGDMGTEAFF